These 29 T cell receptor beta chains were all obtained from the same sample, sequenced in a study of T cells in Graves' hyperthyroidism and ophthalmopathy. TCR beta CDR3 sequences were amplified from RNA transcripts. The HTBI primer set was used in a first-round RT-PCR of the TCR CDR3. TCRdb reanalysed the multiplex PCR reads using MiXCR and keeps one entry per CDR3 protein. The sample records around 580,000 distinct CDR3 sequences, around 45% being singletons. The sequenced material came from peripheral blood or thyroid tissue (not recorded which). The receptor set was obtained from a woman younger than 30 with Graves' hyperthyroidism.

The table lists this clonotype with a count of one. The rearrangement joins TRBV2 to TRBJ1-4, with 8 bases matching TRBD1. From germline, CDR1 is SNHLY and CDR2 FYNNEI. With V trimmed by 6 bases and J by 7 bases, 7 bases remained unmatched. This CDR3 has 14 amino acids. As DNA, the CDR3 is TGTGCCAGCAGGACAGGGGCAGATCCTGAAAAACTGTTTTTT. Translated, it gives CASRTGADPEKLFF.

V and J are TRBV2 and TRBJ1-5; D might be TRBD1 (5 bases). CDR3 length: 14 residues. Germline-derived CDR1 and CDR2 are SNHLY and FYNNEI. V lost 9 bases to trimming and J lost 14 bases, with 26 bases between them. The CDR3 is CASGEWGSSYNEHF. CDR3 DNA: TGTGCCAGTGGCGAGTGGGGGAGCTCCTACAATGAGCATTTT.

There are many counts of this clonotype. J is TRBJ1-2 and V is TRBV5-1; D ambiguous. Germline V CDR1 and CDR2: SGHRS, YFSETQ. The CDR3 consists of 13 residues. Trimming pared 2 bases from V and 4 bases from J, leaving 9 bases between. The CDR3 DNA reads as TGCGCCAGCAGCTTCTCTCGTCTCTATGGCTACACCTTC. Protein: CASSFSRLYGYTF.

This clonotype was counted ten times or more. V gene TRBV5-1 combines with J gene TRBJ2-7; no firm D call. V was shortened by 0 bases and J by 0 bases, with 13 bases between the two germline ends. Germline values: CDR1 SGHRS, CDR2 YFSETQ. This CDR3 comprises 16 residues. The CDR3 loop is CASSLALFRDSYEQYF. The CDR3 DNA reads TGCGCCAGCAGCTTGGCTTTGTTCAGAGACTCCTACGAGCAGTACTTC.

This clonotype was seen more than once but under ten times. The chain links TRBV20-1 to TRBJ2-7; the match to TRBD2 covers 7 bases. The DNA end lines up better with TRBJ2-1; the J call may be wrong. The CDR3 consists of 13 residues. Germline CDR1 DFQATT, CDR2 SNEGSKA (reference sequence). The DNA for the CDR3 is TGCAGTGCTAGAGCCCTAGCGGTCCTTGAGCAGTTCTTC. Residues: CSARALAVLEQFF.

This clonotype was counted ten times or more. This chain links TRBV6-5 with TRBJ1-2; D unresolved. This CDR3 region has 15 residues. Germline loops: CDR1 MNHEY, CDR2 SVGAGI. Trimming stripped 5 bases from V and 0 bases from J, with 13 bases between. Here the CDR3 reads CASSEAKKSNYGYTF. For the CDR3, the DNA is TGTGCCAGCAGTGAAGCGAAGAAATCTAACTATGGCTACACCTTC.

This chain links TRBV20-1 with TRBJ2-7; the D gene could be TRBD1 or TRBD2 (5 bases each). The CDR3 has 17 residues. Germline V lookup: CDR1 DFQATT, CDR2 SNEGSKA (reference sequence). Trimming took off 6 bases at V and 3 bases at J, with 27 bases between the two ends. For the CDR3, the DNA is TGCAGTGCCCAGGGACCGAAAGAGACCCAGAATTACTACGAGCAGTACTTC. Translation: CSAQGPKETQNYYEQYF.

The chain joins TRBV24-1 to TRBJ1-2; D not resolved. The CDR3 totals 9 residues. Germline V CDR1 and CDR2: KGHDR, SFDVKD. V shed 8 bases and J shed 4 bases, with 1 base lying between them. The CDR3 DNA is TGTGCCACCATCTATGGCTACACCTTC. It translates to CATIYGYTF.

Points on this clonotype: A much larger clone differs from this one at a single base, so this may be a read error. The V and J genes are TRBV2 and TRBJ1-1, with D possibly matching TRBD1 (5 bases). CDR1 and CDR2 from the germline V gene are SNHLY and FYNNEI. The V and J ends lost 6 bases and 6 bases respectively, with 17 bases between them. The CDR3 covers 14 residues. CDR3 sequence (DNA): TGTGCCAGCAGGGAACCCGGGGCTAACCCTGAAGCTTTCTTT. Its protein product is CASREPGANPEAFF.

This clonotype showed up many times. CDR3 residues: CASSYRDGYYEQYF. The CDR3 nucleotides are TGTGCCAGCAGCTACCGGGACGGCTACTACGAGCAGTACTTC. The chain recombines TRBV13 with TRBJ2-7; D could derive from TRBD1 or TRBD2 (5 bases each). Germline V gene lookup returns CDR1 PRHDT and CDR2 FYEKMQ (reference sequence). The CDR3 covers 14 residues. The V end lost 4 bases, the J end lost 3 bases, and 13 bases lay between the germline ends.

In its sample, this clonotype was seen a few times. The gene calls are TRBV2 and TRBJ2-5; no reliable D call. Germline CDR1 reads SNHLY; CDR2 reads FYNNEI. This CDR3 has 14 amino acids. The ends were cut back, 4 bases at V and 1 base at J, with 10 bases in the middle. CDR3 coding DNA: TGTGCCAGCAGTGCGATACCCCGCCAAGAGACCCAGTACTTC. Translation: CASSAIPRQETQYF.

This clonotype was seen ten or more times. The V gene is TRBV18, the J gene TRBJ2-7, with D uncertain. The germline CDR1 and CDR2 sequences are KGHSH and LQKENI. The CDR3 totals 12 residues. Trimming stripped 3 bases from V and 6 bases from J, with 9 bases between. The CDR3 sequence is CASSPPTLEQYF. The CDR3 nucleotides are TGTGCCAGCTCACCCCCCACTCTCGAGCAGTACTTC.

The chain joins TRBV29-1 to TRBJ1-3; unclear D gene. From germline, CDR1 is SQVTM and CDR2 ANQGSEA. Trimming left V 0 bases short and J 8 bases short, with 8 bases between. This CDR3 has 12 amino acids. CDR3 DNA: TGCAGCGTTGAAGAGGAGGAAGACACCATATATTTT. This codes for CSVEEEEDTIYF.

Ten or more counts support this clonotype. CDR3 sequence reads: CASSLDRSGARYF. CDR3 in DNA: TGTGCCAGCAGCTTAGATCGTAGCGGGGCGAGGTACTTC. The chain couples TRBV7-2 to TRBJ2-5, with 8 bases identical to TRBD2. Trimming took 1 base from V and 13 from J; bases not matched to a gene: 8. Germline CDR1 is SGHTA and CDR2 is FQGNSA. The CDR3 spans 13 residues.

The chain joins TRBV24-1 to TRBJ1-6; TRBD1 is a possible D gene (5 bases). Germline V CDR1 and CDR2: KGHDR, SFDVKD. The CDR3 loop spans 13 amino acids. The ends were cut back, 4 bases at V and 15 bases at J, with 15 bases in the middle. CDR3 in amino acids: CATSDRVTEDLHF. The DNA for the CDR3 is TGTGCCACCAGTGACAGGGTTACAGAGGACCTCCACTTT.

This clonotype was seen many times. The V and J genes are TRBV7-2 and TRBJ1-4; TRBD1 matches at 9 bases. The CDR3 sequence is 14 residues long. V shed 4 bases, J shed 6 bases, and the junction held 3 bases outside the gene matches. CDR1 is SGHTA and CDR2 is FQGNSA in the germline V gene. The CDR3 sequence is CASSYRTGDEKLFF. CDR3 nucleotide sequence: TGTGCCAGCAGCTACCGGACAGGGGATGAAAAACTGTTTTTT.

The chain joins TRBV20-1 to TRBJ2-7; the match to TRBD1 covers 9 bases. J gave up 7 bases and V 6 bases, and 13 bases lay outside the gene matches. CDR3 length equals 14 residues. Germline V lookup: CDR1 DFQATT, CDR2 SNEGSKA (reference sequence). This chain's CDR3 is CSARGQGLYNEQYF. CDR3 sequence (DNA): TGCAGTGCGAGGGGACAGGGCCTGTACAATGAGCAGTACTTC.

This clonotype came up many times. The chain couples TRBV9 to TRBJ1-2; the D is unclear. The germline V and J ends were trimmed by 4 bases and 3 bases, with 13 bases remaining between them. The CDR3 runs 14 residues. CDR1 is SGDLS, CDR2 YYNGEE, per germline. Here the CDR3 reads CASSPRRQDYGYTF. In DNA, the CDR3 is TGTGCCAGCAGCCCACGTCGTCAAGACTATGGCTACACCTTC.

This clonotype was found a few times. The CDR3 nucleotides read TGTGCCAGCAAGGAGGCTACTAGCACAGATACGCAGTATTTT. It specifies CASKEATSTDTQYF. The chain is built from TRBV12-3 or TRBV12-4 and TRBJ2-3; D possibly corresponds to TRBD2 (5 bases). CDR3 length: 14 amino acids. V lost 7 bases and J 0 bases, leaving 11 bases between the germline ends.

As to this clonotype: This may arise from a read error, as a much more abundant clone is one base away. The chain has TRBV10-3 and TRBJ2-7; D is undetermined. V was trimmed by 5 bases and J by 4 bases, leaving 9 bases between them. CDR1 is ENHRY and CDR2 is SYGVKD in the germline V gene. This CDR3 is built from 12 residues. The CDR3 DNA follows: TGTGCCATCAGTCCTCTCGGTTACGAGCAGTACTTC. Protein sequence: CAISPLGYEQYF.

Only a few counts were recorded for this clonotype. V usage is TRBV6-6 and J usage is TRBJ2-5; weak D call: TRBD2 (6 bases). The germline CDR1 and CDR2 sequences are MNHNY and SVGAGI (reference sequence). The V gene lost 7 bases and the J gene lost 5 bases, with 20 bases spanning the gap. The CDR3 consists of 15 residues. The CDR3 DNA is TGTGCCAGCACCCCGGGTAGGAGGGGATCCGAGACCCAGTACTTC. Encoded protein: CASTPGRRGSETQYF.

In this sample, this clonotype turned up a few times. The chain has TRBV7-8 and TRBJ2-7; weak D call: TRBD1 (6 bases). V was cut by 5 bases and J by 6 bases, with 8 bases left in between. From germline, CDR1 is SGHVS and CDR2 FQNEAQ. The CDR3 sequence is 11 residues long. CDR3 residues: CASSIRGEQYF. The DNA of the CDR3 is TGTGCCAGCAGCATCAGGGGCGAGCAGTACTTC.

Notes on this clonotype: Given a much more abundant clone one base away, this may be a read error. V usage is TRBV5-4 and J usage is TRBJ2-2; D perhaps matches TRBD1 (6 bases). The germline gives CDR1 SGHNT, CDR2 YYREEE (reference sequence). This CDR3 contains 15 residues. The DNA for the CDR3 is TGTGCCAGCAGCCCAGGGGACGATCTGGACGGGGAGCCGTTTTTT. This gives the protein CASSPGDDLDGEPFF.

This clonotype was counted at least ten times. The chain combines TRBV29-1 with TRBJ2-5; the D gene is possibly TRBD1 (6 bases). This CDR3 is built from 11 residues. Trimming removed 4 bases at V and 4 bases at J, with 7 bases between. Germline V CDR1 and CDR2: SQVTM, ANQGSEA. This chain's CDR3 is CSVVRGETQYF. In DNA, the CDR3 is TGCAGCGTTGTCAGGGGAGAGACCCAGTACTTC.

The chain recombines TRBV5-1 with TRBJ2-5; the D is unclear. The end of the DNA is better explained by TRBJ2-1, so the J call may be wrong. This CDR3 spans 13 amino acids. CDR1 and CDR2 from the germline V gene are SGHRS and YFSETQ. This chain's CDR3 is CASSLVLANEQFF. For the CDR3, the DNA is TGCGCCAGCAGCTTGGTACTCGCGAATGAGCAGTTCTTC.

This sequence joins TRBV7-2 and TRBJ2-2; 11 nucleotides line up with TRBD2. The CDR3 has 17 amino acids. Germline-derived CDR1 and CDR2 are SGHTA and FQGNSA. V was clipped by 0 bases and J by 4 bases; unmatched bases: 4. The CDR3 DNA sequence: TGTGCCAGCAGCTTAGCGTCTAGCGGGAGGATCACCGGGGAGCTGTTTTTT. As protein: CASSLASSGRITGELFF.

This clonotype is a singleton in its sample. CDR3 sequence reads: CASSTSGTKQYF. The DNA for the CDR3 is TGTGCCAGTAGTACTAGCGGGACAAAGCAGTACTTC. This chain connects TRBV19 to TRBJ2-7; TRBD2 matches 9 bases. Germline lookup yields CDR1 LNHDA and CDR2 SQIVND (reference sequence). Unmatched junction bases numbered 3, after V lost 4 bases and J lost 8 bases. The CDR3 spans 12 residues.

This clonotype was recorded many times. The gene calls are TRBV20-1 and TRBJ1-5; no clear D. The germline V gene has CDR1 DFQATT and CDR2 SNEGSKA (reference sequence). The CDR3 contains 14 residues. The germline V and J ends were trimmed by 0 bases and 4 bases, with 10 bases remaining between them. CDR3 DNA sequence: TGCAGTGCTAGAGAAAGAAGCCTGAATCAGCCCCAGCATTTT. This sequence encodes CSARERSLNQPQHF.

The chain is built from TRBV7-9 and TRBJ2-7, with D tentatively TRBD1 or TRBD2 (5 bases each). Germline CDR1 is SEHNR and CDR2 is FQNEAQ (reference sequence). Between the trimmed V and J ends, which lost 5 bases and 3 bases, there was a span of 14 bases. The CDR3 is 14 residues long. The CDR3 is CASSPRDGYYEQYF. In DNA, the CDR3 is TGTGCCAGCAGCCCCCGGGACGGGTACTACGAGCAGTACTTC.